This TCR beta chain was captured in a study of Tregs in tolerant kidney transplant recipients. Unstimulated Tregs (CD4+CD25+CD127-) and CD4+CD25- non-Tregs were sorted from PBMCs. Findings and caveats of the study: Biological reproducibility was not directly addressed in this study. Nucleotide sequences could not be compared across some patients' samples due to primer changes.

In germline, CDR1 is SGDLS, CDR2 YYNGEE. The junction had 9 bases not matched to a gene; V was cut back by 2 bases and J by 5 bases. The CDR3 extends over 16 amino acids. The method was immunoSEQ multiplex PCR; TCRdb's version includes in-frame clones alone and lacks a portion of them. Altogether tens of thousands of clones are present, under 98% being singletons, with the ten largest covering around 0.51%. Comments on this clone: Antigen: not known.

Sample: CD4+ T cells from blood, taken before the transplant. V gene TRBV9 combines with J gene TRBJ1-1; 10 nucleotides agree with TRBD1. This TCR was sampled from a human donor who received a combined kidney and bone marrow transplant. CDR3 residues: CASSVRDRGLKTEAFF. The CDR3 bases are TGTGCCAGCAGCGTGAGGGACAGGGGCCTCAAGACTGAAGCTTTCTTT.